The 28 T cell receptor beta chains in this list originate from one sample, sequenced in a study of blood T cell repertoires in COVID-19. Profiled with immunoSEQ multiplex PCR; TCRdb holds only in-frame clones, not every one. The sample lists roughly 250,000 clones; around 85% were seen once. The specimen was peripheral blood. The origin of the receptors is a middle-aged woman with active or convalescent COVID-19.

This clone was seen more than once but under ten times. This chain's CDR3 is CASSEVAGGPETQYF. In DNA form, the CDR3 reads TGTGCCAGCAGTGAAGTAGCGGGGGGGCCAGAGACCCAGTACTTC. The V call is TRBV6-1, the J call TRBJ2-5, with 11 bases fitting TRBD2. Germline V lookup: CDR1 MNHNS, CDR2 SASEGT. J lost 4 bases, V lost 1 base, and 2 bases had no gene match. The CDR3 totals 15 residues.

The chain couples TRBV11-2 to TRBJ1-2; D unresolved. Trimming shortened V by 8 bases and J by 2 bases, and 12 bases separated the two germline ends. The CDR3 has 13 residues. Germline V gene data show CDR1 as SGHAT and CDR2 as FQNNGV. CDR3 loop: CASGSGTNYGYTF. The CDR3 DNA is TGTGCCAGCGGGAGTGGTACCAACTATGGCTACACCTTC. Together with reference TRBV11-2 and TRBJ1-2, the CDR3 gives the full variable domain: EAGVAQSPRYKIIEKRQSVAFWCNPISGHATLYWYQQILGQGPKLLIQFQNNGVVDDSQLPKDRFSAERLKGVDSTLKIQPAKLEDSAVYLCASGSGTNYGYTFGSGTRLTVV.

This chain joins TRBV3-1 (or the pseudogene TRBV3-2) and TRBJ1-3, with a possible D match to TRBD1 (5 bases). Germline assignment: CDR1 LGHDT and CDR2 YNNKEL (reference sequence). V dropped 1 base and J dropped 4 bases, with 8 bases sitting between them. The CDR3 runs 14 residues. The CDR3 DNA is TGTGCCAGCAGCCAAGCAGGGTCCGGAAACACCATATATTTT. It is translated as CASSQAGSGNTIYF.

The chain links TRBV6-1 to TRBJ1-2; no clear D gene. V was cut by 1 base and J by 4 bases, with 7 bases left in between. Germline V lookup: CDR1 MNHNS, CDR2 SASEGT. There are 13 residues in the CDR3. CDR3 in amino acids: CASSEDSLYGYTF. CDR3 sequence (DNA): TGTGCCAGCAGTGAAGACAGTCTCTATGGCTACACCTTC.

This clone was seen a few times. V gene TRBV7-2 combines with J gene TRBJ1-1; D is uncertain. The ends were cut back, 3 bases at V and 4 bases at J, with 6 bases in the middle. This CDR3 region has 12 residues. The germline gives CDR1 SGHTA, CDR2 FQGNSA. The CDR3 reads CASSLRFTEAFF. In DNA form, the CDR3 reads TGTGCCAGCAGCTTGCGGTTCACTGAAGCTTTCTTT.

The table lists this clone with a few counts. The V gene is TRBV5-1, the J gene TRBJ2-2; 8 bases map to TRBD2. The ends lost 0 bases at V and 1 base at J; junction bases unmatched: 5. Germline CDR1 is SGHRS and CDR2 is YFSETQ. The length of the CDR3 is 17 residues. Here the CDR3 DNA reads TGCGCCAGCAGCTTGGATTCCGCGGGGGGGAACACCGGGGAGCTGTTTTTT. Translating it yields CASSLDSAGGNTGELFF.

This clone came up once. The chain has TRBV5-5 and TRBJ1-2; possible D gene TRBD1, 5 bases. There are 13 residues in the CDR3. Trimming stripped 3 bases from V and 4 bases from J, with 10 bases between. Germline V gene sequence: CDR1 SGHKS, CDR2 YYEKEE (reference sequence). CDR3 region: CASSSGDLYGYTF. The DNA of the CDR3 is TGTGCCAGCAGCTCGGGGGATCTCTATGGCTACACCTTC.

V is TRBV11-2 and J is TRBJ2-7; 11 positions match TRBD1. This CDR3 is built from 16 residues. Germline trimming cut 5 bases from V and 4 bases from J; bases unmatched to any gene: 10. Germline V gives CDR1 SGHAT, CDR2 FQNNGV. The CDR3 nucleotides are TGTGCCAGCAGCACTCGCGGGGACAGGGGGATGTACGAGCAGTACTTC. Translated, it gives CASSTRGDRGMYEQYF.

CDR3 bases: TGTGCCAGCAGCCAAGGGGGGCGGAGGAACACTGAAGCTTTCTTT. This codes for CASSQGGRRNTEAFF. The V call is TRBV4-2, the J call TRBJ1-1; D perhaps matches TRBD1 (6 bases). Trimming removed 1 base from V and 1 base from J, with 10 bases in between. CDR3 size: 15 residues. Germline CDR1 reads LGHNA; CDR2 reads YNFKEQ.

The chain links TRBV11-2 to TRBJ2-3; no reliable D call. The germline V gene encodes CDR1 SGHAT and CDR2 FQNNGV. The CDR3 covers 13 residues. Trimming removed 1 base at V and 1 base at J, with 3 bases between. DNA of the CDR3: TGTGCCAGCAGCTTAGCGGGCACAGATACGCAGTATTTT. As protein: CASSLAGTDTQYF.

This clone turned up a few times. The CDR3 nucleotides are TGTGCCAGCAAAGCGGGCCTCAAGAGCTCTGGAAACACCATATATTTT. Amino acids: CASKAGLKSSGNTIYF. This rearrangement joins TRBV2 to TRBJ1-3; D unclear. The germline CDR1 and CDR2 sequences are SNHLY and FYNNEI. The ends were cut back, 7 bases at V and 0 bases at J, with 16 bases in the middle. The CDR3 is made up of 16 amino acids.

The chain is built from TRBV29-1 and TRBJ2-1, with 11 bases aligning to TRBD2. The J segment lost 3 bases and the V segment lost 6 bases, leaving 4 bases of the junction unmatched. The CDR3 has 14 amino acids. Looked up from germline, CDR1 is SQVTM and CDR2 is ANQGSEA. The CDR3 loop is CSVVTSGIYNEQFF. The CDR3 DNA sequence: TGCAGCGTGGTGACTAGCGGGATCTACAATGAGCAGTTCTTC.

V gene TRBV6-5 combines with J gene TRBJ2-1, with TRBD2 identical over 12 bases. The CDR3 is 15 residues long. V shed 5 bases and J 5 bases; nucleotides not matched to a gene: 4. Germline V gene sequence: CDR1 MNHEY, CDR2 SVGAGI. CDR3 residues: CASSLAGGSHNEQFF. CDR3 in DNA: TGTGCCAGCAGTCTAGCGGGGGGGTCTCACAATGAGCAGTTCTTC.

To note about this clone: This same CDR3 is encoded by further DNA sequences in the sample. The chain employs TRBV20-1 and TRBJ1-2; possible D gene TRBD1, 6 bases. V shed 3 bases and J shed 8 bases, with 10 bases lying between them. Germline-derived CDR1 and CDR2 are DFQATT and SNEGSKA (reference sequence). The CDR3 loop spans 11 amino acids. The CDR3: CSASRGAGYTF. The CDR3 DNA follows: TGCAGTGCTAGTCGGGGGGCAGGCTACACCTTC.

The rearrangement uses TRBV7-6 and TRBJ1-2; 7 bases are a match to TRBD1. Germline V gene lookup returns CDR1 SGHVS and CDR2 FNYEAQ. With 2 bases clipped from V and 8 bases from J, the junction kept 11 bases outside the gene matches. This CDR3 has 15 residues. The CDR3 loop reads CASSLNPYRGGGYTF. CDR3 DNA sequence: TGTGCCAGCAGCTTAAATCCATACAGGGGTGGGGGCTACACCTTC.

The rearrangement links TRBV11-3 to TRBJ2-2; TRBD2 is a possible D gene (5 bases). The CDR3 has 14 amino acids. Germline V lookup: CDR1 SGHNT, CDR2 YENEEA. Trimming left V 6 bases short and J 7 bases short, with 15 bases between. The CDR3 reads CASSGEGIDGELFF. The CDR3, as DNA: TGTGCCAGCAGTGGTGAGGGCATCGACGGGGAGCTGTTTTTT.

The chain uses TRBV19 and TRBJ1-5; a possible D gene is TRBD1 (5 bases). Germline loops: CDR1 LNHDA, CDR2 SQIVND (reference sequence). V was shortened by 6 bases and J by 1 base, with 10 bases between the two germline ends. The CDR3 sequence is 14 residues long. The DNA for the CDR3 is TGTGCCAGTAGGGGGCCCGGCAGCAATCAGCCCCAGCATTTT. It yields the protein CASRGPGSNQPQHF.

CDR3 in amino acids: CASSVGLAGGTTGELFF. Written as DNA, the CDR3 is TGTGCCAGCAGCGTAGGACTAGCGGGGGGGACCACCGGGGAGCTGTTTTTT. J is TRBJ2-2 and V is TRBV9, with 14 positions matching TRBD2. CDR3 length equals 17 residues. Germline assignment: CDR1 SGDLS and CDR2 YYNGEE. V lost 0 bases, J lost 4 bases, and 2 bases stayed unmatched.

The chain recombines TRBV12-5 with TRBJ1-6; tentatively, D is TRBD1 (5 bases). Deletions cut 6 bases from V and 6 bases from J, with 12 bases between. The length of the CDR3 is 14 residues. Germline-derived CDR1 and CDR2 are LGHNT and FRNRAP. The DNA for the CDR3 is TGTGCTAGTGGCCTTGGACAAATTAATTCACCCCTCCACTTT. This gives the protein CASGLGQINSPLHF. Filled out from reference TRBV12-5 and TRBJ1-6, the complete variable domain reads DARVTQTPRHKVTEMGQEVTMRCQPILGHNTVFWYRQTMMQGLELLAYFRNRAPLDDSGMPKDRFSAEMPDATLATLKIQPSEPRDSAVYFCASGLGQINSPLHFGNGTRLTVT.

The V gene is TRBV5-1, the J gene TRBJ1-6; possibly TRBD1 for D (6 bases). V gave up 0 bases and J gave up 7 bases, with 8 bases separating them. In germline, CDR1 is SGHRS, CDR2 YFSETQ. The CDR3 has 14 residues. The DNA of the CDR3 is TGCGCCAGCAGCTTGGTGGACAGAAATTCACCCCTCCACTTT. Translation gives CASSLVDRNSPLHF. Filled out from reference TRBV5-1 and TRBJ1-6, the complete variable domain reads KAGVTQTPRYLIKTRGQQVTLSCSPISGHRSVSWYQQTPGQGLQFLFEYFSETQRNKGNFPGRFSGRQFSNSRSEMNVSTLELGDSALYLCASSLVDRNSPLHFGNGTRLTVT.

This clone was counted a few times. The CDR3 DNA sequence: TGTGCCAGCAGCCAAGGGAGGGGGCAATCGTCACCCCTCCACTTT. Encoded protein: CASSQGRGQSSPLHF. V is TRBV14 and J is TRBJ1-6; 7 nucleotides align to TRBD1. This CDR3 has 15 residues. CDR1 and CDR2 from the germline V gene are SGHDN and FVKESK. Unmatched junction bases numbered 7, after V lost 1 base and J lost 10 bases. The whole variable domain, remainder taken from reference TRBV14 and TRBJ1-6, is EAGVTQFPSHSVIEKGQTVTLRCDPISGHDNLYWYRRVMGKEIKFLLHFVKESKQDESGMPNNRFLAERTGGTYSTLKVQPAELEDSGVYFCASSQGRGQSSPLHFGNGTRLTVT.

V and J are TRBV6-1 and TRBJ1-5; D is ambiguous. The CDR3 spans 15 residues. V was clipped by 2 bases and J by 2 bases, with 10 bases between them. CDR1 and CDR2 from the germline V gene are MNHNS and SASEGT. The chain's CDR3 is CASSERRLGNQPQHF. The CDR3 nucleotides read TGTGCCAGCAGTGAACGCAGGTTAGGCAATCAGCCCCAGCATTTT.

A single count supports this clone. This sequence joins TRBV19 and TRBJ1-1, with D maybe TRBD1 (6 bases). The germline CDR1 and CDR2 sequences are LNHDA and SQIVND (reference sequence). The CDR3 runs to 13 residues. Trimming took 8 bases from V and 6 from J, leaving 16 bases between them. In DNA form, the CDR3 reads TGTGCCAGTGGAAGGACCAGGGGCGCTGAAGCTTTCTTT. It codes for CASGRTRGAEAFF.

This clone has a count of ten or more. The rearrangement joins TRBV12-3 or TRBV12-4 to TRBJ1-5; maybe TRBD1 (5 bases). The CDR3 is 11 residues long. The ends were cut back, 5 bases at V and 9 bases at J, with 8 bases in the middle. The CDR3 here is CASSGRGPQHF. CDR3 in DNA: TGTGCCAGCAGTGGGAGGGGGCCCCAGCATTTT.

The rearrangement joins TRBV29-1 to TRBJ2-5; the match to TRBD1 covers 7 bases. Per germline, CDR1 SQVTM and CDR2 ANQGSEA. This CDR3 comprises 12 residues. With 6 bases clipped from V and 5 bases from J, the junction kept 6 bases outside the gene matches. For the CDR3, the DNA is TGCAGCGTAGCGACAGGGATGGAGACCCAGTACTTC. Encoded protein: CSVATGMETQYF.

This clone was seen a single time. The rearrangement uses TRBV27 and TRBJ1-3, with D perhaps matching TRBD1 (6 bases). The germline V and J ends were trimmed by 2 bases and 8 bases, with 10 bases remaining between them. Germline V gene sequence: CDR1 MNHEY, CDR2 SMNVEV (reference sequence). This CDR3 spans 13 amino acids. The CDR3 nucleotides read TGTGCCAGCAGTTTAGCCAGGGGAGACACCATATATTTT. Its protein product is CASSLARGDTIYF.

The chain employs TRBV30 and TRBJ1-6; D remains ambiguous. The V gene lost 4 bases and the J gene lost 5 bases, with 6 bases spanning the gap. CDR1 and CDR2 from the germline V gene are GTSNPN and SVGIG (reference sequence). The CDR3 is 12 residues long. In nucleotides, the CDR3 is TGTGCCTGGACGGTACATAATTCACCCCTCCACTTT. Translating gives CAWTVHNSPLHF.

The rearrangement links TRBV18 to TRBJ1-5; weak D call: TRBD1 (5 bases). The CDR3 extends over 16 amino acids. Trimming took off 2 bases at V and 4 bases at J, with 15 bases between the two ends. Germline V lookup: CDR1 KGHSH, CDR2 LQKENI. The CDR3 bases are TGTGCCAGCTCACCATCAACAGGTGTCATGAATCAGCCCCAGCATTTT. Protein: CASSPSTGVMNQPQHF.